Sequencing of this TCR beta chain was carried out in a study of a mutant IDH1 vaccine in newly diagnosed glioma. Study-wide context: Patients were pretreated with radiotherapy, temozolomide, or both, mostly both. General study points: In about 94% of patients, immune responses induced by the vaccine occurred.

Sequencing was performed with immunoSEQ multiplex PCR; in TCRdb, only in-frame clones are kept and a portion is missing. The repertoire holds under 60,000 clones, with 76% as singletons. The CDR3 spans 13 residues. Germline V CDR1 and CDR2: SNHLY, FYNNEI. The V end was cut by 7 bases, the J end by 2 bases, with 11 bases between. A word on this clone: Its target is unknown.

Time point reported: week 47, end of study. One vaccine dose held 300 ug of mutant IDH1 20-mer peptide and came with topical imiquimod. The patients were given eight vaccinations, one each in weeks 1, 3, 5, 7, 11, 15, 19 and 23. This TCR derives from a woman between 40 and 55 years old with glioma. Some clones in this sample may be carry-over from other donors' samples. This specimen consisted of PBMCs, obtained from a glioma patient whose treatment included an IDH1 peptide vaccine. The chain couples TRBV2 to TRBJ2-5; the D gene is possibly TRBD2 (6 bases). The CDR3, as DNA: TGTGCCAGCAATTTAGCGGAACAAGAGACCCAGTACTTC. Amino acid sequence: CASNLAEQETQYF.